A single sample is the source of the 15 T cell receptor delta chains below, sequenced in a study of delta chains in infants with herpesvirus infections. TCR cDNA was made from PBMC RNA with gamma- and delta-chain-specific primers. TCRdb re-called the RT-PCR reads through CATT. The data hold 500 to 750 delta-chain clones, with more than 2.5% observed a single time. This specimen consisted of peripheral blood, obtained at time point 3 of longitudinal follow-up. The receptors here all came from a human donor who was a Ugandan infant, either HIV-exposed or HIV-unexposed (not recorded which).

This clone appeared a few times. Given a far larger clone just one base away, this is likely a sequencing read error. At the DNA level, this CDR3 is encoded by other sequences in the same sample as well. This rearrangement joins TRDV1 to TRDJ1, with 7 bases identical to TRDD3. From germline, CDR1 is TSWWSYY and CDR2 QGS. The CDR3 has 17 residues. V dropped 2 bases and J dropped 5; count of bases not matched to a gene: 14. The CDR3 is CALGERWRIRNYDKLIF. The CDR3 DNA follows: TGTGCTCTTGGGGAAAGATGGAGGATACGGAATTATGATAAACTCATCTTT.

This clone was counted between two and nine times. A much larger clone sits a single nucleotide away, making a read error possible. The limits of the CDR3 on the DNA are not certain, so only TCRdb's listed CDR3 is given. V and J are TRAV29/DV5 and TRDJ3; the table gives TRDD3 as D, unverified against the DNA. The V gene's germline CDR1 is NSMFDY and CDR2 ISSIKDK. Counting both end residues, the CDR3 totals 28 amino acids. CDR3 residues: CSVLLCSKRLLCSYVGGSCSWDTRQMFF.

In this sample, this clone is medium-sized. The gene calls are TRDV1 and TRDJ1; 7 bases agree with TRDD3. J gave up 1 base and V 3 bases, and 14 bases lay outside the gene matches. The CDR3 runs to 18 residues. Germline V gene data show CDR1 as TSWWSYY and CDR2 as QGS. CDR3 sequence reads: CALGENPWTGVGTDKLIF. Written as DNA, the CDR3 is TGTGCTCTTGGGGAGAATCCCTGGACTGGGGTAGGCACCGATAAACTCATCTTT.

By frequency in the sample, this clone is large. This chain uses TRDV2 with TRDJ2, with TRDD3 identical over 8 bases. Trimming removed 0 bases from V and 0 bases from J; junction bases left unmatched: 11. From germline, CDR1 is GEAIGNYY and CDR2 EKD. The CDR3 is made up of 19 amino acids. The CDR3 DNA reads TGTGCCTGTGACACCGTACTGGGGGTTAGAAGGGCTTTGACAGCACAACTCTTCTTT. As protein: CACDTVLGVRRALTAQLFF.

By sample fraction, this clone is large. The rearrangement joins TRDV2 to TRDJ1, with 13 bases aligning to TRDD3. Germline V gives CDR1 GEAIGNYY, CDR2 EKD. J lost 0 bases, V lost 1 base, and 19 bases had no gene match. This CDR3 contains 22 residues. CDR3 coding DNA: TGTGCCTGTGACACAATATTGAACACGCCACTGGGGGATACGGAGTACACCGATAAACTCATCTTT. Translated: CACDTILNTPLGDTEYTDKLIF.

This clone turned up a few times. The protein held in TCRdb is that of a much larger clone and does not match this DNA's translation at residue 15, likely because of a read error; the protein shown is translated from the DNA. The chain uses TRDV1 and TRDJ1, with TRDD3 matching over 9 bases. This CDR3 region has 20 residues. Germline V gene lookup returns CDR1 TSWWSYY and CDR2 QGS. J gave up 3 bases and V 2 bases, and 19 bases lay outside the gene matches. CDR3 sequence (DNA): TGTGCTCTTGGGGAAGCTTTTCCTACCTCTTGGGGGATATGGGCCGATAAACTCATCTTT. Translating gives CALGEAFPTSWGIWADKLIF.

This clone is termed medium-sized (0.01 to 0.1%). The genes are TRDV1 and TRDJ1, with D perhaps TRDD2 (6 bases). V was clipped by 5 bases and J by 7 bases, with 29 bases between them. The length of the CDR3 is 18 residues. Germline V gene data show CDR1 as TSWWSYY and CDR2 as QGS. This CDR3 is CALGTDRPSLGNFGKLIF. CDR3 coding DNA: TGTGCTCTTGGGACGGATAGGCCTTCCCTAGGAAACTTCGGTAAACTCATCTTT.

This clone qualifies as large (0.1 to 1%). This chain joins TRDV1 and TRDJ1, with D unresolved. CDR1 is TSWWSYY, CDR2 QGS, per germline. This CDR3 has 16 amino acids. The ends were cut back, 3 bases at V and 0 bases at J, with 14 bases in the middle. The CDR3 here is CALGDRAGVYTDKLIF. DNA for the CDR3: TGTGCTCTTGGGGACCGTGCAGGGGTCTACACCGATAAACTCATCTTT.

This clone is judged large (0.1 to 1%). The chain uses TRDV1 and TRDJ1; D is uncertain. The CDR3 length is 17 residues. Germline V gene data show CDR1 as TSWWSYY and CDR2 as QGS. V gave up 5 bases and J gave up 1 base, with 20 bases separating them. CDR3 DNA: TGTGCTCTTGGGAAAACCGGGCGCTGGTCCATCACCGATAAACTCATCTTT. Translation: CALGKTGRWSITDKLIF.

In the case of this clone: This may be a read error, as it is one base from a much larger clone. The rearrangement links TRDV1 to TRDJ1, with 13 positions matching TRDD3. Germline CDR1 reads TSWWSYY; CDR2 reads QGS. CDR3 length: 19 amino acids. J lost 8 bases, V lost 4 bases, and 19 bases had no gene match. CDR3: CALGGFNWGIRTGYRKLIF. CDR3 nucleotides: TGTGCTCTTGGGGGGTTTAACTGGGGGATACGCACAGGTTATAGAAAACTCATCTTT.

This clone was observed a handful of times. A single base separates this from a much larger clone, so it may be a read error. Other DNA sequences in the sample encode the same CDR3. The chain links TRDV2 to TRDJ3, with 10 bases fitting TRDD3. The CDR3 length is 18 residues. Germline CDR1 is GEAIGNYY and CDR2 is EKD. V lost 4 bases, J lost 5 bases, and 10 bases stayed unmatched. CDR3 DNA: TGTGCCTGTGATAGCCTGGGGGATAGTAGCCGGGACACCCGACAGATGTTTTTC. Protein product: CACDSLGDSSRDTRQMFF.

Comments on this clone: One end of the junction fails to match germline, which may point to a read error. This chain joins TRDV1 and TRDJ1; D remains ambiguous. The CDR3 spans 11 residues. CDR1 and CDR2 (germline): TSWWSYY, QGS. The CDR3 reads CALGVPQKLIF. The CDR3 coding sequence is TGTGCTCTCGGGGTCCCCCAAAAACTCATCTTT.

This clone counts as medium-sized. The gene calls are TRDV1 and TRDJ1; D not resolved. CDR3 length: 12 residues. Germline V gene data show CDR1 as TSWWSYY and CDR2 as QGS. The germline V and J ends were trimmed by 2 bases and 8 bases, with 9 bases remaining between them. CDR3 sequence reads: CALGESLKKLIF. CDR3 nucleotides: TGTGCTCTTGGGGAATCGCTGAAGAAACTCATCTTT.

Within the sample, this clone is large. It is unclear where the CDR3 begins or ends on the DNA, so no DNA is shown, and the CDR3 is as TCRdb lists it. The chain recombines TRDV2 with TRDJ3; TRDD3 was called by the table and not checked on the DNA. Germline assignment: CDR1 GEAIGNYY and CDR2 EKD. The CDR3 spans 18 amino acids, including both terminal residues. CDR3: CACDFWDTPRGDTRQMFF.

This clone has more than one count but fewer than ten. Given a far larger clone just one base away, this is likely a sequencing read error. Other nucleotide sequences from this sample produce the same CDR3. This chain joins TRDV1 and TRDJ1; 13 positions agree with TRDD3. The CDR3 totals 27 residues. V shed 0 bases, J shed 0 bases, and the junction held 31 bases outside the gene matches. Germline CDR1 is TSWWSYY and CDR2 is QGS. The CDR3 sequence is CALGELINAPGVLGDTKDPIDTDKLIF. The DNA for the CDR3 is TGTGCTCTTGGGGAACTGATTAACGCTCCCGGAGTACTGGGGGATACGAAGGACCCAATTGACACCGATAAACTCATCTTT.